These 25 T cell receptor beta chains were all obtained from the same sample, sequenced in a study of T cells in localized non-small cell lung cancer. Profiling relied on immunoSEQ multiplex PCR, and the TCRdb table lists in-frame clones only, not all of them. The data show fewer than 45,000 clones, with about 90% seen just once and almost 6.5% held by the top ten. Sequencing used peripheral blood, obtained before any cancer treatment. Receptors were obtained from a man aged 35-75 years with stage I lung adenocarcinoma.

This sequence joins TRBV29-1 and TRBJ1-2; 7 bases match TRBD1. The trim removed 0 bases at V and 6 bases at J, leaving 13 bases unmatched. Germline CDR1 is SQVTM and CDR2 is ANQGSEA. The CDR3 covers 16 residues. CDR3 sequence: CSVEDKYGNRGNGYTF. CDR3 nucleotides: TGCAGCGTTGAAGATAAGTACGGAAACAGGGGAAATGGCTACACCTTC. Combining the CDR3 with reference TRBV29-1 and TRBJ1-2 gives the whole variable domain SAVISQKPSRDICQRGTSLTIQCQVDSQVTMMFWYRQQPGQSLTLIATANQGSEATYESGFVIDKFPISRPNLTFSTLTVSNMSPEDSSIYLCSVEDKYGNRGNGYTFGSGTRLTVV.

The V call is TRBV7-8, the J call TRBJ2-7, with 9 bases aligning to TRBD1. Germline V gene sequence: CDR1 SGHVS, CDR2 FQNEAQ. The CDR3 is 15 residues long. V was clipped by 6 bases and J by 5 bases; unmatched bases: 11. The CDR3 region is CASSVYIGQGNEQYF. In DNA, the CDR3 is TGTGCCAGCAGTGTTTATATCGGACAGGGGAACGAGCAGTACTTC.

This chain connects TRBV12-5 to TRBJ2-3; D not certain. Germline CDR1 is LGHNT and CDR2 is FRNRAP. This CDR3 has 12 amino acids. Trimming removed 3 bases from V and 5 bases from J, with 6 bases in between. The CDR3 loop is CASGFSEDTQYF. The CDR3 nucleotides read TGTGCTAGTGGTTTCTCAGAAGATACGCAGTATTTT.

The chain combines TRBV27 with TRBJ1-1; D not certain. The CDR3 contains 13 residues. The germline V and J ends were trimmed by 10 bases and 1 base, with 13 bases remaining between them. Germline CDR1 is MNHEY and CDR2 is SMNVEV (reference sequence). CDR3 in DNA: TGTGCCACAGCAGATTTGGAGAACACTGAAGCTTTCTTT. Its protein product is CATADLENTEAFF.

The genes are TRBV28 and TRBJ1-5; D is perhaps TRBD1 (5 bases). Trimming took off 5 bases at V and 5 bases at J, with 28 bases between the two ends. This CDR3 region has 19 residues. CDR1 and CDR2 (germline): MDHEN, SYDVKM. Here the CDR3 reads CASSPRFGQGSFPHQPQHF. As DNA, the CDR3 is TGTGCCAGCAGTCCCAGGTTTGGCCAGGGAAGTTTTCCCCATCAGCCCCAGCATTTT.

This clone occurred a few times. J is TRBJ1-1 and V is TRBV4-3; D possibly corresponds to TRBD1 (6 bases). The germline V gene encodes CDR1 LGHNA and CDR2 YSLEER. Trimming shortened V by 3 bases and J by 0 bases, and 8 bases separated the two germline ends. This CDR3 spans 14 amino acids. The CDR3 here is CASSQGAVNTEAFF. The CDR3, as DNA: TGCGCCAGCAGCCAGGGGGCCGTGAACACTGAAGCTTTCTTT.

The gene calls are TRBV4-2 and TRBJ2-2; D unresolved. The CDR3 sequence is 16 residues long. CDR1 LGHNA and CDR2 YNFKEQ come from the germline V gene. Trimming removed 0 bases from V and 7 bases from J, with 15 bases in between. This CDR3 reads CASSQDPGQDGGELFF. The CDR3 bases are TGTGCCAGCAGCCAAGATCCGGGCCAGGATGGCGGGGAGCTGTTTTTT.

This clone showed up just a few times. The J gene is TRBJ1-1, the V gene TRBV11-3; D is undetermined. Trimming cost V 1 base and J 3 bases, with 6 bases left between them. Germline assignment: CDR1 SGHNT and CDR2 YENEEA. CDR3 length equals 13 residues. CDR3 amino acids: CASSLGADTEAFF. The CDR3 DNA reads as TGTGCCAGCAGCTTAGGCGCGGACACTGAAGCTTTCTTT.

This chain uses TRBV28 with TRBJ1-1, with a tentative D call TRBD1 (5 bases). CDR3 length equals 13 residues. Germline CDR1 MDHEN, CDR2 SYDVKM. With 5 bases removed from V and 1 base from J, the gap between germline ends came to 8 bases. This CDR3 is CASSQGRNTEAFF. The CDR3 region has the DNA TGTGCCAGCAGTCAGGGACGGAACACTGAAGCTTTCTTT. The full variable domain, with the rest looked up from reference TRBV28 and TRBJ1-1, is DVKVTQSSRYLVKRTGEKVFLECVQDMDHENMFWYRQDPGLGLRLIYFSYDVKMKEKGDIPEGYSVSREKKERFSLILESASTNQTSMYLCASSQGRNTEAFFGQGTRLTVV.

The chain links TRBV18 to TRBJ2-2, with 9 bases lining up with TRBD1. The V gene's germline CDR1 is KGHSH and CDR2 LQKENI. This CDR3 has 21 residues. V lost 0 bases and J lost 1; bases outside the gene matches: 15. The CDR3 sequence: CASSPPWMGTGGLENTGELFF. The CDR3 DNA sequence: TGTGCCAGCTCACCACCATGGATGGGAACAGGGGGCTTGGAGAACACCGGGGAGCTGTTTTTT.

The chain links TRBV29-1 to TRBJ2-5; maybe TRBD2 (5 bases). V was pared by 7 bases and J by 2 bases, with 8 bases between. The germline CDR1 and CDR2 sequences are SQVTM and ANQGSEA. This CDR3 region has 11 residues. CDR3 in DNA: TGCAGCGGAGGGTGGCAAGAGACCCAGTACTTC. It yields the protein CSGGWQETQYF.

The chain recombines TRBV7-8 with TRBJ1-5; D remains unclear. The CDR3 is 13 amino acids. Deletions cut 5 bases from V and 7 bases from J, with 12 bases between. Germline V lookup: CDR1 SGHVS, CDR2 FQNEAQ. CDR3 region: CASSDLLSQPQHF. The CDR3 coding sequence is TGTGCCAGCAGCGATTTACTTAGCCAGCCCCAGCATTTT. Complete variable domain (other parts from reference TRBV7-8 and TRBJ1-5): GAGVSQSPRYKVAKRGQDVALRCDPISGHVSLFWYQQALGQGPEFLTYFQNEAQLDKSGLPSDRFFAERPEGSVSTLKIQRTQQEDSAVYLCASSDLLSQPQHFGDGTRLSIL.

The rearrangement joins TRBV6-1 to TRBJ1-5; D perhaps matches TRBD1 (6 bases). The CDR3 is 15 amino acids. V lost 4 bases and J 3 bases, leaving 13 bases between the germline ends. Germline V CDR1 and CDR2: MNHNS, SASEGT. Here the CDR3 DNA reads TGTGCCAGCAGTGGGGCAGGACAGCCCAATCAGCCCCAGCATTTT. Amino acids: CASSGAGQPNQPQHF.

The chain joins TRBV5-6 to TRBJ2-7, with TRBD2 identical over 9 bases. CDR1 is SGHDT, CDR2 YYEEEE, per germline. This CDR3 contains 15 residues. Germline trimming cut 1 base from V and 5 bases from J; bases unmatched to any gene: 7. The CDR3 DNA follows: TGTGCCAGCAGCTTGCTAGCGGGAAGGTCAAACGAGCAGTACTTC. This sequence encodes CASSLLAGRSNEQYF.

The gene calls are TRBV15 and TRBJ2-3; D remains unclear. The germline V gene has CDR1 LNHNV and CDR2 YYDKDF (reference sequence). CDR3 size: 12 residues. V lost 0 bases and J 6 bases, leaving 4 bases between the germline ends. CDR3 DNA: TGTGCCACCAGCAGAGATTACGATACGCAGTATTTT. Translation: CATSRDYDTQYF.

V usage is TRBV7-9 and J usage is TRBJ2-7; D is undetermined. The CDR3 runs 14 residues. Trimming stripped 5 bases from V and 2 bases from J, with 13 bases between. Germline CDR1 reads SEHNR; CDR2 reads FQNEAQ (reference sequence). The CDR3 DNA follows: TGTGCCAGCAGCGTCTCCGAATTTACCTACGAGCAGTACTTC. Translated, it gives CASSVSEFTYEQYF.

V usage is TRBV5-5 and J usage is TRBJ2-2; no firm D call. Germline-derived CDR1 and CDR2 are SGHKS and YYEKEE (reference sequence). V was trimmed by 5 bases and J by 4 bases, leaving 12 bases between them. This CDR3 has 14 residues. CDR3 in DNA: TGTGCCAGCAGTGCGGCCAGGCTCACCGGGGAGCTGTTTTTT. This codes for CASSAARLTGELFF.

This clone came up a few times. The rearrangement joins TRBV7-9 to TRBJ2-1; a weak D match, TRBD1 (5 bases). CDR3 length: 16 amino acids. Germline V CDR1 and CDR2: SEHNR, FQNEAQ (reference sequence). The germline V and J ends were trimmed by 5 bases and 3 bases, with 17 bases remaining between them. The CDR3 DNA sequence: TGTGCCAGCAGCGCATCCTCTGGACACCTCTACAATGAGCAGTTCTTC. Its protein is CASSASSGHLYNEQFF. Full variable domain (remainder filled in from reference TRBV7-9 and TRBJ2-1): DTGVSQNPRHKITKRGQNVTFRCDPISEHNRLYWYRQTLGQGPEFLTYFQNEAQLEKSRLLSDRFSAERPKGSFSTLEIQRTEQGDSAMYLCASSASSGHLYNEQFFGPGTRLTVL.

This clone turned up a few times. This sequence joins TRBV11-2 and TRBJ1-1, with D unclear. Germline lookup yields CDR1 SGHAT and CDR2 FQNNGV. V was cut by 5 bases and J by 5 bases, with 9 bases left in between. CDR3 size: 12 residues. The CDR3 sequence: CASSRQATEAFF. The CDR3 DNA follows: TGTGCCAGCAGCCGCCAGGCGACTGAAGCTTTCTTT. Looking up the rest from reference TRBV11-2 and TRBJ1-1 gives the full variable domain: EAGVAQSPRYKIIEKRQSVAFWCNPISGHATLYWYQQILGQGPKLLIQFQNNGVVDDSQLPKDRFSAERLKGVDSTLKIQPAKLEDSAVYLCASSRQATEAFFGQGTRLTVV.

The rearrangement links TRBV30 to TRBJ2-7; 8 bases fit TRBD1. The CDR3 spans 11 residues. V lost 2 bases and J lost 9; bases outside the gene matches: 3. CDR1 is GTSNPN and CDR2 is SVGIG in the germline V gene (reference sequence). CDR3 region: CAWSNTGGQYF. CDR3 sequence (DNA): TGTGCCTGGAGTAACACAGGGGGGCAGTACTTC.

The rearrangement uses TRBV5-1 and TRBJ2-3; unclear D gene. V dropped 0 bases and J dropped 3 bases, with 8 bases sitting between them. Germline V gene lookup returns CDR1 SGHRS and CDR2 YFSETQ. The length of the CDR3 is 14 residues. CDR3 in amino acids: CASSLERITDTQYF. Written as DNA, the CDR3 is TGCGCCAGCAGCTTGGAGCGTATTACAGATACGCAGTATTTT.

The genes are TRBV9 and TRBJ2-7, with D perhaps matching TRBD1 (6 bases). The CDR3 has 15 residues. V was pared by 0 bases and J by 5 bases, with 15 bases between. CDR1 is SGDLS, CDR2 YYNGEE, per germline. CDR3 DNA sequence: TGTGCCAGCAGCGTAGGCTTCTCAGGGGTCCACGAGCAGTACTTC. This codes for CASSVGFSGVHEQYF.

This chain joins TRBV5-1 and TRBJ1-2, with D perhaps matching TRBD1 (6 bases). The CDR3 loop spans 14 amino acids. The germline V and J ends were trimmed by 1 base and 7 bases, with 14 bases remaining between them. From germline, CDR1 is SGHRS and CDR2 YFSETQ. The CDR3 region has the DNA TGCGCCAGCAGCTTGAAAGGGGGTGGGTCTGGCTACACCTTC. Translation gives CASSLKGGGSGYTF.

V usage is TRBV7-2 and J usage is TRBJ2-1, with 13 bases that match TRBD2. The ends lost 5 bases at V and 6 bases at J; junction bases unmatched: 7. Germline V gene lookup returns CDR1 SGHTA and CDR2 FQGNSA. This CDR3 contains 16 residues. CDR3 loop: CASSHPGLAGVNEQFF. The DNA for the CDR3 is TGTGCCAGCAGCCACCCCGGACTAGCGGGAGTCAATGAGCAGTTCTTC.

The CDR3 here is CASSTRTGSGKLFF. Here the CDR3 DNA reads TGTGCCAGTAGCACCCGGACCGGCTCGGGAAAACTGTTTTTT. This rearrangement joins TRBV19 to TRBJ1-4; unclear D gene. Trimming left V 6 bases short and J 10 bases short, with 18 bases between. The CDR3 is made up of 14 amino acids. Germline V gene data show CDR1 as LNHDA and CDR2 as SQIVND (reference sequence).